Sequencing of this TCR beta chain was carried out in a study of neurological immune-mediated disorders. Findings and limits, study-wide: There was no clinical or MRI feature that showed an association with the multiple sclerosis repertoire cluster.

Germline values: CDR1 ENHRY, CDR2 SYGVKD. The V gene end was trimmed by 2 bases and the J gene end by 6 bases; junction bases not matched to a gene: 2. The CDR3 has 14 amino acids. cDNA was made by 5'RACE with 10-nucleotide random UMIs. TCRdb itself ran the 5' RACE reads through MiXCR, one entry per CDR3 protein. The sample has about 80,000 distinct CDR3 sequences; roughly 4.5% are singletons. This clonotype was found many times. What it binds is unknown. Noted time point: longitudinal time-point 3. The sequence came from a woman aged 60-75 years with multiple sclerosis. J is TRBJ1-5 and V is TRBV10-3; 9 bases fit TRBD1. Source material: PBMCs. CDR3 amino acids: CAISEGTGPQPQHF. For the CDR3, the DNA is TGTGCCATCAGTGAGGGGACAGGGCCTCAGCCCCAGCATTTT.